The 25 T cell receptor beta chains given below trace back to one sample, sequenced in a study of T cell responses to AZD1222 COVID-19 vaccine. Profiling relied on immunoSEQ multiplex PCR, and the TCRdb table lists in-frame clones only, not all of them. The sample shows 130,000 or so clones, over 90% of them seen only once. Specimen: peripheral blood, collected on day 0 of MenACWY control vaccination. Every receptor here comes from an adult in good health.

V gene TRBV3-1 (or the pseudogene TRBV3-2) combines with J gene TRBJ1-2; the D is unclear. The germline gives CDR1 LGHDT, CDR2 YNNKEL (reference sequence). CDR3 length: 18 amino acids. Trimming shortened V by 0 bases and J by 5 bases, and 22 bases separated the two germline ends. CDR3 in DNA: TGTGCCAGCAGCCAAGATTTCGGACTAGGTTCAGCCTATTATGGCTACACCTTC. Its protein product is CASSQDFGLGSAYYGYTF.

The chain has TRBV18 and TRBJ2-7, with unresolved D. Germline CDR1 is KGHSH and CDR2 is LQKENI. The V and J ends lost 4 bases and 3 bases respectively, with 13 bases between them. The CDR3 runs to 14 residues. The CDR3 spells CASSLRQKLYEQYF. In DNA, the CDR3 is TGTGCCAGCTCACTGCGGCAGAAGCTCTACGAGCAGTACTTC.

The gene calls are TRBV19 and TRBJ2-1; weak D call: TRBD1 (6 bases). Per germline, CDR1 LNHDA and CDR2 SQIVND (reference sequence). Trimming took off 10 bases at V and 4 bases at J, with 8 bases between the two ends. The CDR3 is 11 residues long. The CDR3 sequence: CAIGQYNEQFF. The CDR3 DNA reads TGTGCCATCGGACAGTACAATGAGCAGTTCTTC.

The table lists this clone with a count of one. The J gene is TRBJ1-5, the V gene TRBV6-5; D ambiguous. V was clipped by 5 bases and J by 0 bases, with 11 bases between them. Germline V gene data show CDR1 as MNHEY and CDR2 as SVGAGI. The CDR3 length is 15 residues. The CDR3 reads CASSPTTFSNQPQHF. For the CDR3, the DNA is TGTGCCAGCAGTCCTACTACCTTTAGCAATCAGCCCCAGCATTTT.

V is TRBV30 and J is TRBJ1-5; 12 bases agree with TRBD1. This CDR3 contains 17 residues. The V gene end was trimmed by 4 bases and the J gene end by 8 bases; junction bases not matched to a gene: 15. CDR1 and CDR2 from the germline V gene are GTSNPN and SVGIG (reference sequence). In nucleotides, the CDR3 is TGTGCCTGGAATGATACCCCCGGGACAGGGGGCGGCAAGCCCCAGCATTTT. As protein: CAWNDTPGTGGGKPQHF.

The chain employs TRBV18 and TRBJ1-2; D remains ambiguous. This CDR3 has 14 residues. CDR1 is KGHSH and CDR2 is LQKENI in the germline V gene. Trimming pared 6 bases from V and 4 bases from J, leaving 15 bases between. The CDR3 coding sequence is TGTGCCAGCTCCCCAAAGGAGGGTAGCTATGGCTACACCTTC. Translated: CASSPKEGSYGYTF.

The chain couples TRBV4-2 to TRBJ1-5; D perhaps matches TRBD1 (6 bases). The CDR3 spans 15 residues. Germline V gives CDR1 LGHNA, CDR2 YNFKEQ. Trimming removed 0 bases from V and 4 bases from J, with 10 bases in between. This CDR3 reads CASSQDRQENQPQHF. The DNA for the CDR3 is TGTGCCAGCAGCCAAGATCGACAGGAGAATCAGCCCCAGCATTTT.

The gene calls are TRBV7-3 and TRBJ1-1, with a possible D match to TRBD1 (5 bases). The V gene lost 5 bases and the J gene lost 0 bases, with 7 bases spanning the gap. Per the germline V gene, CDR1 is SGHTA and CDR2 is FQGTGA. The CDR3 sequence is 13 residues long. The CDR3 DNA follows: TGTGCCAGCAGCAAGACAGTGAACACTGAAGCTTTCTTT. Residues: CASSKTVNTEAFF.

The CDR3 bases are TGTGCCAGCAGCCGCGGGACAGCTGGGCGACGTGGCTACACCTTC. It yields the protein CASSRGTAGRRGYTF. This chain uses TRBV6-5 with TRBJ1-2; 7 bases match TRBD1. This CDR3 contains 15 residues. Germline V CDR1 and CDR2: MNHEY, SVGAGI. Trimming removed 6 bases from V and 7 bases from J; junction bases left unmatched: 14.

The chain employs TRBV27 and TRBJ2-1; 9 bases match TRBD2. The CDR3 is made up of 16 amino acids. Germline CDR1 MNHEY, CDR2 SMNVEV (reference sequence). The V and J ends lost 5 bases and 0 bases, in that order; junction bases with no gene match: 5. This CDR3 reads CASSPLAGSSYNEQFF. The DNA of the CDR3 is TGTGCCAGCAGTCCCCTAGCGGGGAGCTCCTACAATGAGCAGTTCTTC.

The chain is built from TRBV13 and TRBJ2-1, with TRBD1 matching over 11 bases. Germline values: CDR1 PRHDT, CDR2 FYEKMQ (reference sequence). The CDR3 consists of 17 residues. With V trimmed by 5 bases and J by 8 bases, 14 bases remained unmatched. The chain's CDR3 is CASSGGLGTGGLYEQFF. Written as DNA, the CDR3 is TGTGCCAGCAGCGGAGGTCTTGGGACAGGGGGTCTGTATGAGCAGTTCTTC.

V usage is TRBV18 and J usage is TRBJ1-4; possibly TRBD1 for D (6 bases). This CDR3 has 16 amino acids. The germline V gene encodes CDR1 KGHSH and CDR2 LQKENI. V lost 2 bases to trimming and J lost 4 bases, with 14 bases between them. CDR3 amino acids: CASSPSIGTNNEKLFF. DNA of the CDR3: TGTGCCAGCTCACCATCCATCGGGACAAATAATGAAAAACTGTTTTTT.

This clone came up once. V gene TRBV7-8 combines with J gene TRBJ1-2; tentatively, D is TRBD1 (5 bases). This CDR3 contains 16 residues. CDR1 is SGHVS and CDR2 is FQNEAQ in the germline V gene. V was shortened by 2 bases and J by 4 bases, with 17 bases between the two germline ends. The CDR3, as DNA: TGTGCCAGCAGCTTACGTGACCGGGGGGGTGGCTATGGCTACACCTTC. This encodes CASSLRDRGGGYGYTF. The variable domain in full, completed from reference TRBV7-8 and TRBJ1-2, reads GAGVSQSPRYKVAKRGQDVALRCDPISGHVSLFWYQQALGQGPEFLTYFQNEAQLDKSGLPSDRFFAERPEGSVSTLKIQRTQQEDSAVYLCASSLRDRGGGYGYTFGSGTRLTVV.

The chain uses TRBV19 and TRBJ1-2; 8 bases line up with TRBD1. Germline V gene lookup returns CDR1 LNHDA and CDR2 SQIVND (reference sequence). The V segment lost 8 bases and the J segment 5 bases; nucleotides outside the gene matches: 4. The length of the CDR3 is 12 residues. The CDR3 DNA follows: TGTGCCAGTGCCCGGGACAGGTATGGCTACACCTTC. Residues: CASARDRYGYTF.

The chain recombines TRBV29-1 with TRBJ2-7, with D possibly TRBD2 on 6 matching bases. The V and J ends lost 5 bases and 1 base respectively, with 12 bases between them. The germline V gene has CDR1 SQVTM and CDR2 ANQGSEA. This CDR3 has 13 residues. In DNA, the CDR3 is TGCAGCGTTCGGGGCGGGGAGTCCTACGAGCAGTACTTC. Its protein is CSVRGGESYEQYF.

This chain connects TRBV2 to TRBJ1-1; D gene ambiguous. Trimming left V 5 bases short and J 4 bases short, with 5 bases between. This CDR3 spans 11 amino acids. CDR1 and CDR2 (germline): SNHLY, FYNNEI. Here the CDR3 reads CASSYFTEAFF. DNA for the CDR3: TGTGCCAGCAGTTATTTCACTGAAGCTTTCTTT.

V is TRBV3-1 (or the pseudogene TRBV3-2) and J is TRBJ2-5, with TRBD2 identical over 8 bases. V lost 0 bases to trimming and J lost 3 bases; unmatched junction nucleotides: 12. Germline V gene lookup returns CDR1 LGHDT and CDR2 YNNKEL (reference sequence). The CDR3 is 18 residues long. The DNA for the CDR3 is TGTGCCAGCAGCCAAGAAGGGCGGGAGGAGGCTCGGGAAGAGACCCAGTACTTC. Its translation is CASSQEGREEAREETQYF.

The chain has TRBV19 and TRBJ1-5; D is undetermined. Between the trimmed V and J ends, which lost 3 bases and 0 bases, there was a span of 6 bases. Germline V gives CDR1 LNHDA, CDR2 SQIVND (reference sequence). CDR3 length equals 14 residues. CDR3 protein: CASSMDVSNQPQHF. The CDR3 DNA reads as TGTGCCAGTAGTATGGACGTTAGCAATCAGCCCCAGCATTTT. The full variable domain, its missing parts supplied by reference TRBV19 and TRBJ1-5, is DGGITQSPKYLFRKEGQNVTLSCEQNLNHDAMYWYRQDPGQGLRLIYYSQIVNDFQKGDIAEGYSVSREKKESFPLTVTSAQKNPTAFYLCASSMDVSNQPQHFGDGTRLSIL.

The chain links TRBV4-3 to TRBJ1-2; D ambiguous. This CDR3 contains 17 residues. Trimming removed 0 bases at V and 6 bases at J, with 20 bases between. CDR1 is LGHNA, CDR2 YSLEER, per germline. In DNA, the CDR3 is TGCGCCAGCAGCCAAGAGCTAGCTAAGGGTGCGCGTGATGGCTACACCTTC. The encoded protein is CASSQELAKGARDGYTF.

The CDR3 reads CAIGLLGTDSGNTIYF. The CDR3 nucleotides read TGTGCCATCGGACTACTCGGGACGGACTCTGGAAACACCATATATTTT. The V gene is TRBV10-3, the J gene TRBJ1-3; D might be TRBD1 (5 bases). The V end was cut by 8 bases, the J end by 0 bases, with 17 bases between. This CDR3 comprises 16 residues. Germline assignment: CDR1 ENHRY and CDR2 SYGVKD.

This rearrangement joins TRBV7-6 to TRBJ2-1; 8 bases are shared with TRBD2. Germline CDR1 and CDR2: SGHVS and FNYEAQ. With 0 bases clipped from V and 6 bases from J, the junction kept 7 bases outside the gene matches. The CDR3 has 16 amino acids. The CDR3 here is CASSLAVAGGGNEQFF. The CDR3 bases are TGTGCCAGCAGCTTAGCGGTTGCGGGAGGAGGCAATGAGCAGTTCTTC.

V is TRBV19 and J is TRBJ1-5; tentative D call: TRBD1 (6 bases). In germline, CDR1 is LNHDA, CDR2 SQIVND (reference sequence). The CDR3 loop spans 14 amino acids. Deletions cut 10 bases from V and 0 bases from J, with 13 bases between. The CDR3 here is CATRDRSSNQPQHF. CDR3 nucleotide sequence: TGTGCCACCCGAGACAGGTCTAGCAATCAGCCCCAGCATTTT.

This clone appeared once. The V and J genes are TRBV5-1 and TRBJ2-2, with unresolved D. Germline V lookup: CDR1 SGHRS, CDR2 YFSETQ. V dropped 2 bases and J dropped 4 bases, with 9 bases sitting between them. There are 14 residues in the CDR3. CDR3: CASSFVSVTGELFF. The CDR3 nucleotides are TGCGCCAGCAGCTTCGTCTCGGTCACCGGGGAGCTGTTTTTT.

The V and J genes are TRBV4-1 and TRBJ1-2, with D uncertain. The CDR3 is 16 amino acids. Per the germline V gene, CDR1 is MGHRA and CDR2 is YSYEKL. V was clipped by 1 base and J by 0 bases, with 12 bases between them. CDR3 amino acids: CASSQAPARPNYGYTF. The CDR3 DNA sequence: TGCGCCAGCAGCCAAGCCCCGGCCCGACCTAACTATGGCTACACCTTC.

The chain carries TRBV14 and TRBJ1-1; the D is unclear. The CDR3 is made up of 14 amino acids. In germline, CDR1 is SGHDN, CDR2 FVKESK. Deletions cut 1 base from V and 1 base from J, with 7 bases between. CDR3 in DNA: TGTGCCAGCAGCCAAGGGAAGTCGAACACTGAAGCTTTCTTT. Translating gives CASSQGKSNTEAFF. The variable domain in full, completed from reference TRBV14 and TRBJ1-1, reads EAGVTQFPSHSVIEKGQTVTLRCDPISGHDNLYWYRRVMGKEIKFLLHFVKESKQDESGMPNNRFLAERTGGTYSTLKVQPAELEDSGVYFCASSQGKSNTEAFFGQGTRLTVV.